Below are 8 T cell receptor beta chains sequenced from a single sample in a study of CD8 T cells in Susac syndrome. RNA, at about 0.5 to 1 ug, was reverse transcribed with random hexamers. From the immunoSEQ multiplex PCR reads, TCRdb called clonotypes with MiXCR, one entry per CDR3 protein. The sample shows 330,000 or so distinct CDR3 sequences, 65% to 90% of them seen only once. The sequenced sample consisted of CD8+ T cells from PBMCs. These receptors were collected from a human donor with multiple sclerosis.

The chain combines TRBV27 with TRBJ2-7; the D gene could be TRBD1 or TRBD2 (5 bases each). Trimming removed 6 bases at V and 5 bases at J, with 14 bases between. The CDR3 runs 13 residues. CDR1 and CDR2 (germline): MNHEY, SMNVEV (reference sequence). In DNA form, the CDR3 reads TGTGCCAGCAGGCAAAGGGGAGCCCACGAGCAGTACTTC. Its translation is CASRQRGAHEQYF.

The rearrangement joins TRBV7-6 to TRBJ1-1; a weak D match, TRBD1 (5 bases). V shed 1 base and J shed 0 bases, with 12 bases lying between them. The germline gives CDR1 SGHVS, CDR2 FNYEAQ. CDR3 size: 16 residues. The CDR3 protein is CASSLVAEQVNTEAFF. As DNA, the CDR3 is TGTGCCAGCAGCTTAGTAGCAGAACAGGTGAACACTGAAGCTTTCTTT.

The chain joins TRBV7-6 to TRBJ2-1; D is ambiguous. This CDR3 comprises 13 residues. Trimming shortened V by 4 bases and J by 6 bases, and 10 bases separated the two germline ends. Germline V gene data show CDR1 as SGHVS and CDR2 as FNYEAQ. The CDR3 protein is CASSYLDGNEQFF. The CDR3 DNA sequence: TGTGCCAGCAGCTATCTCGACGGCAATGAGCAGTTCTTC.

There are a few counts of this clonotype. The CDR3 protein is CASSLILETEAFF. DNA for the CDR3: TGTGCCAGCAGCCTAATCCTAGAAACTGAAGCTTTCTTT. The V and J genes are TRBV5-4 and TRBJ1-1, with D unclear. The CDR3 extends over 13 amino acids. The V gene lost 4 bases and the J gene lost 5 bases, with 12 bases spanning the gap. Germline-derived CDR1 and CDR2 are SGHNT and YYREEE (reference sequence).

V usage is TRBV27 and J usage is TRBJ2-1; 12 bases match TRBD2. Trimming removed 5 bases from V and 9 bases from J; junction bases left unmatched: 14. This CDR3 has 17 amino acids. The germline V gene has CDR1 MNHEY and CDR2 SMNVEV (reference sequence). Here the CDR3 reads CASSPSLAGGPMGEQFF. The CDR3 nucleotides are TGTGCCAGCAGTCCCTCACTAGCGGGAGGCCCCATGGGTGAGCAGTTCTTC.

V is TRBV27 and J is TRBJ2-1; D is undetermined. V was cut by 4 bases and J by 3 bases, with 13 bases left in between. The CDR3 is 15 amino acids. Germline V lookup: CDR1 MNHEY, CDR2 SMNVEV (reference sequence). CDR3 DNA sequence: TGTGCCAGCAGTTCGCGGTCCCCGGACTACAATGAGCAGTTCTTC. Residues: CASSSRSPDYNEQFF.

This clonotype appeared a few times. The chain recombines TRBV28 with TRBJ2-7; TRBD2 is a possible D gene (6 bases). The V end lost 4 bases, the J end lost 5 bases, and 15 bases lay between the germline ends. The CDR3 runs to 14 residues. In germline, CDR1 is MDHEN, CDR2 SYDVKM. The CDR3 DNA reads TGTGCCAGCAGTTCACCCGGGAGAGGCCACGAGCAGTACTTC. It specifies CASSSPGRGHEQYF.

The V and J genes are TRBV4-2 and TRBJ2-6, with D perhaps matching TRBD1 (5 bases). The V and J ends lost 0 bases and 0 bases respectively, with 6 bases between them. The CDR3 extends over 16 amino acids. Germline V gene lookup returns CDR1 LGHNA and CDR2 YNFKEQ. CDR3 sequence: CASSQEGDSGANVLTF. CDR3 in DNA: TGTGCCAGCAGCCAAGAAGGGGACTCTGGGGCCAACGTCCTGACTTTC.